This T cell receptor (beta chain) was recorded in a study of T cell repertoires in ileal Crohn's disease. General observations from the study: Endoscopic recurrence occurred in every patient whose clonality exceeded 26.8%.

In regard to this clone: Its specificity is unknown. The same CDR3 can be traced to other DNA sequences in this sample.

Patients were adults with ileal or ileocolonic Crohn's disease needing resection. Method: immunoSEQ multiplex PCR; TCRdb's copy keeps in-frame clones and lacks some. The sample yields about 1,700 clones, 70% to 90% seen once. Trimming at V came to 5 bases and at J to 2 bases, leaving 2 bases not matched to a gene. CDR3 length: 14 amino acids. Germline CDR1 is LNHDA and CDR2 is SQIVND (reference sequence). Sequences were obtained from ileal tissue. The receptor's source is an adult with Crohn's disease. The chain carries TRBV19 and TRBJ1-5; 8 bases line up with TRBD1. CDR3: CASSGQGGNQPQHF. DNA for the CDR3: TGTGCCAGTAGTGGACAGGGAGGCAATCAGCCCCAGCATTTT.